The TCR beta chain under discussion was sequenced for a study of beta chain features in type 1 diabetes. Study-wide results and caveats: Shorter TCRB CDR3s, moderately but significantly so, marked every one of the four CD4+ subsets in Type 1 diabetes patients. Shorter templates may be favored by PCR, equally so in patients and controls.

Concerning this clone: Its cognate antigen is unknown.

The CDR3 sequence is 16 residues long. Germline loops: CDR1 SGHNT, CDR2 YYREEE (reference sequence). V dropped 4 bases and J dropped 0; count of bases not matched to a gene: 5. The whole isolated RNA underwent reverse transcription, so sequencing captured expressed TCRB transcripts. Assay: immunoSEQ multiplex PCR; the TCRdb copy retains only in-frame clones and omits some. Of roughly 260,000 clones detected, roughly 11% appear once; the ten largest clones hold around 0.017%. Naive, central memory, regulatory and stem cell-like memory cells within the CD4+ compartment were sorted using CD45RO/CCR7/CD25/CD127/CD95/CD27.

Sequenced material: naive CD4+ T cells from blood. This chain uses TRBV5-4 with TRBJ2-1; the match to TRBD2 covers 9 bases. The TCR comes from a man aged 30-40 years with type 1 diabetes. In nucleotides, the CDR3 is TGTGCCAGCAGCCTGCTAGCGGGGATCTCCTACAATGAGCAGTTCTTC. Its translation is CASSLLAGISYNEQFF.